A single sample gave rise to the 18 T cell receptor beta chains below, sequenced in a study of T cell responses to AZD1222 COVID-19 vaccine. The assay was immunoSEQ multiplex PCR, and TCRdb's table has in-frame clones only and misses some. Found here are roughly 140,000 clones, 85% to 95% of them singletons; the top ten hold approximately 3%. This specimen consisted of peripheral blood, obtained on day 0 of MenACWY control vaccination. The receptors shown here come from an adult in good health.

This chain connects TRBV7-2 to TRBJ1-2, with D perhaps matching TRBD1 (5 bases). CDR3 length: 16 residues. Germline V lookup: CDR1 SGHTA, CDR2 FQGNSA. Trimming cost V 5 bases and J 4 bases, with 20 bases left between them. This CDR3 reads CASSPRDLPRGYGYTF. The CDR3 bases are TGTGCCAGCAGCCCCCGGGACCTCCCCCGGGGCTATGGCTACACCTTC.

This clone was seen a single time. The rearrangement links TRBV27 to TRBJ1-5; 7 bases align to TRBD1. The CDR3 runs 14 residues. V dropped 3 bases and J dropped 4; count of bases not matched to a gene: 3. Germline assignment: CDR1 MNHEY and CDR2 SMNVEV (reference sequence). For the CDR3, the DNA is TGTGCCAGCAGTTTCCGACAGGGTAATCAGCCCCAGCATTTT. Translation gives CASSFRQGNQPQHF.

This sequence joins TRBV9 and TRBJ2-7; TRBD1 might be the D (6 bases). CDR1 and CDR2 from the germline V gene are SGDLS and YYNGEE. The CDR3 is 18 amino acids. The V end lost 4 bases, the J end lost 4 bases, and 27 bases lay between the germline ends. Here the CDR3 DNA reads TGTGCCAGCAGCCCAGGCAGGGGTTTAGGAGTCGCAGCGTACGAGCAGTACTTC. It translates to CASSPGRGLGVAAYEQYF.

The gene calls are TRBV3-1 (or the pseudogene TRBV3-2) and TRBJ2-5; TRBD1 might be the D (5 bases). The CDR3 is 14 residues long. Deletions cut 4 bases from V and 1 base from J, with 10 bases between. Germline V gene lookup returns CDR1 LGHDT and CDR2 YNNKEL (reference sequence). The DNA for the CDR3 is TGTGCCAGCAGCCTTTCGGACATCCAAGAGACCCAGTACTTC. This codes for CASSLSDIQETQYF.

The V and J genes are TRBV27 and TRBJ1-1; 9 positions agree with TRBD1. The germline V gene encodes CDR1 MNHEY and CDR2 SMNVEV (reference sequence). V gave up 6 bases and J gave up 11 bases; unmatched junction bases: 16. The CDR3 has 15 amino acids. The CDR3 DNA reads as TGTGCCAGCAGGCCCCGACAGGGGGGTCCGGGGAGGGCTTTCTTT. The encoded protein is CASRPRQGGPGRAFF.

V is TRBV7-6 and J is TRBJ2-6; the match to TRBD1 covers 7 bases. From germline, CDR1 is SGHVS and CDR2 FNYEAQ. The CDR3 sequence is 17 residues long. Trimming at V came to 5 bases and at J to 0 bases, leaving 7 bases not matched to a gene. The CDR3 loop is CASSLRGRVSGANVLTF. The CDR3 coding sequence is TGTGCCAGCAGCCTAAGGGGGCGCGTCTCTGGGGCCAACGTCCTGACTTTC.

CDR3 region: CASSQDWGRPHYGYTF. CDR3 sequence (DNA): TGCGCCAGCAGCCAAGATTGGGGGCGCCCCCACTATGGCTACACCTTC. The rearrangement joins TRBV4-1 to TRBJ1-2, with D tentatively TRBD1 (6 bases). There are 16 residues in the CDR3. V lost 0 bases and J 3 bases, leaving 14 bases between the germline ends. Germline-derived CDR1 and CDR2 are MGHRA and YSYEKL.

Only a few counts were recorded for this clone. This rearrangement joins TRBV11-2 to TRBJ1-4; D gene uncertain. Per germline, CDR1 SGHAT and CDR2 FQNNGV. The CDR3 sequence is 16 residues long. V lost 5 bases to trimming and J lost 0 bases, with 13 bases between them. CDR3 nucleotides: TGTGCCAGCAGCCCAATTAAGAGAGCAACTAATGAAAAACTGTTTTTT. Translated, it gives CASSPIKRATNEKLFF.

The V call is TRBV3-1 (or the pseudogene TRBV3-2), the J call TRBJ2-1, with D uncertain. Germline CDR1 reads LGHDT; CDR2 reads YNNKEL (reference sequence). Trimming pared 1 base from V and 0 bases from J, leaving 7 bases between. The CDR3 runs 15 residues. The CDR3 sequence: CASSQGPSSYNEQFF. CDR3 DNA sequence: TGTGCCAGCAGCCAAGGACCCAGCTCCTACAATGAGCAGTTCTTC.

The chain couples TRBV14 to TRBJ1-1, with D unresolved. Germline V gene lookup returns CDR1 SGHDN and CDR2 FVKESK. The CDR3 sequence is 14 residues long. Trimming pared 1 base from V and 4 bases from J, leaving 10 bases between. The CDR3 bases are TGTGCCAGCAGCCAAGGGATAACGGGCACTGAAGCTTTCTTT. Protein product: CASSQGITGTEAFF. The whole variable domain, filled in from reference TRBV14 and TRBJ1-1, reads EAGVTQFPSHSVIEKGQTVTLRCDPISGHDNLYWYRRVMGKEIKFLLHFVKESKQDESGMPNNRFLAERTGGTYSTLKVQPAELEDSGVYFCASSQGITGTEAFFGQGTRLTVV.

The rearrangement links TRBV7-2 to TRBJ2-2, with D possibly TRBD1 on 5 matching bases. Looked up from germline, CDR1 is SGHTA and CDR2 is FQGNSA. The V end was cut by 5 bases, the J end by 7 bases, with 8 bases between. CDR3 length: 12 amino acids. The CDR3 coding sequence is TGTGCCAGCAGCCTAAGGGGCGGGGAGCTGTTTTTT. It codes for CASSLRGGELFF.

V and J are TRBV28 and TRBJ2-5; a possible D gene is TRBD1 (6 bases). Trimming removed 5 bases from V and 2 bases from J, with 18 bases in between. Germline V gene lookup returns CDR1 MDHEN and CDR2 SYDVKM. This CDR3 region has 16 residues. CDR3 nucleotides: TGTGCCAGCAGTCCCGCCTCAGGGGCGATACAAGAGACCCAGTACTTC. This gives the protein CASSPASGAIQETQYF.

This sequence joins TRBV10-2 and TRBJ1-1; a possible D gene is TRBD1 (6 bases). Germline CDR1 and CDR2: WSHSY and SAAADI. The V end lost 3 bases, the J end lost 10 bases, and 18 bases lay between the germline ends. The CDR3 runs 14 residues. The CDR3 protein is CASSDPWDIRGAFF. Written as DNA, the CDR3 is TGCGCCAGCAGTGACCCTTGGGACATTCGGGGAGCTTTCTTT.

The J gene is TRBJ1-1, the V gene TRBV10-3; D is perhaps TRBD1 (5 bases). Trimming shortened V by 4 bases and J by 4 bases, and 13 bases separated the two germline ends. CDR1 is ENHRY and CDR2 is SYGVKD in the germline V gene. The CDR3 spans 14 residues. CDR3 DNA sequence: TGTGCCATCAGTGGGAGTCTCGGGGGCACTGAAGCTTTCTTT. It encodes CAISGSLGGTEAFF.

The chain is built from TRBV3-1 (or the pseudogene TRBV3-2) and TRBJ1-4; unclear D gene. The CDR3 has 15 amino acids. Germline V gene lookup returns CDR1 LGHDT and CDR2 YNNKEL (reference sequence). The V end lost 5 bases, the J end lost 8 bases, and 18 bases lay between the germline ends. This CDR3 reads CASSWTEKDGEKLFF. Written as DNA, the CDR3 is TGTGCCAGCAGCTGGACCGAGAAGGACGGAGAAAAACTGTTTTTT.

The chain links TRBV5-1 to TRBJ1-1, with D unclear. V lost 5 bases and J 3 bases, leaving 8 bases between the germline ends. The CDR3 runs 12 residues. Germline V gives CDR1 SGHRS, CDR2 YFSETQ. CDR3 protein: CASSRGDTEAFF. The CDR3 DNA is TGCGCCAGCAGTCGGGGTGACACTGAAGCTTTCTTT.

This clone has ten or more counts. This sequence joins TRBV29-1 and TRBJ1-1, with D hard to call. This CDR3 contains 11 residues. The V end was cut by 8 bases, the J end by 0 bases, with 7 bases between. CDR1 is SQVTM and CDR2 is ANQGSEA in the germline V gene. The CDR3 spells CSIHLNTEAFF. The CDR3 coding sequence is TGCAGCATTCATTTGAACACTGAAGCTTTCTTT.

V gene TRBV19 combines with J gene TRBJ1-5, with TRBD1 matching over 7 bases. With 2 bases clipped from V and 2 bases from J, the junction kept 12 bases outside the gene matches. Germline V gene sequence: CDR1 LNHDA, CDR2 SQIVND (reference sequence). The CDR3 is 18 residues long. The CDR3 loop reads CASSIWTGRLGGNQPQHF. In DNA form, the CDR3 reads TGTGCCAGTAGTATATGGACAGGCCGACTCGGGGGCAATCAGCCCCAGCATTTT.